The next 23 T cell receptor beta chains were all read from a single sample in a study of blood T cell repertoires in COVID-19 (TCRdb year 2020). Libraries were prepared through the immunoSEQ multiplex PCR assay. The source is immuneACCESS, and TCRdb retained only in-frame sequences with V and J called. Part of the clones is not carried over; for the studies checked, unresolved V genes explain less than half of this, and the remainder is unexplained. The table for this sample lists roughly 43,000 clones; 70% to 90% of them were counted only once. The biggest ten clones account for roughly 14% of the sample. Sequenced input: peripheral blood. The receptors were gathered from a human donor in a cohort sampled during active COVID-19. The donor label of this sample is uncertain.

V and J are TRBV11-2 and TRBJ2-2, with D tentatively TRBD2 (5 bases). The ends were cut back, 5 bases at V and 4 bases at J, with 11 bases in the middle. CDR3 length: 14 amino acids. Germline V gene sequence: CDR1 SGHAT, CDR2 FQNNGV. The CDR3 coding sequence is TGTGCCAGCAGCCCCAGCGGAATCACCGGGGAGCTGTTTTTT. Its protein product is CASSPSGITGELFF.

This clone was counted once. This sequence joins TRBV3-1 (or the pseudogene TRBV3-2) and TRBJ2-1, with 11 bases matching TRBD2. This CDR3 has 16 residues. Germline V gene sequence: CDR1 LGHDT, CDR2 YNNKEL (reference sequence). V shed 3 bases and J 2 bases; nucleotides not matched to a gene: 3. The CDR3 DNA reads TGTGCCAGCAGCCAGATTAGCGGGGGGGCCTACAATGAGCAGTTCTTC. Its protein product is CASSQISGGAYNEQFF.

The chain joins TRBV3-1 (or the pseudogene TRBV3-2) to TRBJ2-5, with 7 bases matching TRBD2. This CDR3 has 15 residues. Losses at the gene ends were 1 base for V and 2 bases for J; bases not matched to a gene: 4. Looked up from germline, CDR1 is LGHDT and CDR2 is YNNKEL (reference sequence). CDR3 region: CASSQGAGWQETQYF. The CDR3 region has the DNA TGTGCCAGCAGCCAAGGAGCGGGGTGGCAAGAGACCCAGTACTTC.

This clone was found once. This chain uses TRBV10-3 with TRBJ1-2, with a tentative D call TRBD1 (5 bases). The CDR3 has 13 amino acids. CDR1 is ENHRY, CDR2 SYGVKD, per germline. V dropped 7 bases and J dropped 5 bases, with 14 bases sitting between them. This chain's CDR3 is CAITTTALYGYTF. CDR3 DNA: TGTGCCATCACCACGACAGCTCTGTATGGCTACACCTTC.

The V gene is TRBV3-1 (or the pseudogene TRBV3-2), the J gene TRBJ1-6; weak D call: TRBD1 (6 bases). V was shortened by 5 bases and J by 6 bases, with 11 bases between the two germline ends. Germline loops: CDR1 LGHDT, CDR2 YNNKEL (reference sequence). The CDR3 has 14 residues. The CDR3 spells CASSSGTSNSPLHF. The CDR3 region has the DNA TGTGCCAGCAGCTCCGGGACATCTAATTCACCCCTCCACTTT.

This chain uses TRBV2 with TRBJ2-7; the D gene is possibly TRBD1 (5 bases). Trimming shortened V by 8 bases and J by 6 bases, and 11 bases separated the two germline ends. CDR1 is SNHLY and CDR2 is FYNNEI in the germline V gene. CDR3 length equals 11 residues. The CDR3 sequence: CASGQFGEQYF. CDR3 nucleotides: TGTGCCAGCGGACAATTTGGCGAGCAGTACTTC.

V is TRBV5-5 and J is TRBJ2-1; 8 bases match TRBD2. The CDR3 is made up of 15 amino acids. V lost 1 base and J lost 5; bases outside the gene matches: 5. Germline V lookup: CDR1 SGHKS, CDR2 YYEKEE (reference sequence). The CDR3 coding sequence is TGTGCCAGCAGCTTGACGGGAGGGGACCACAATGAGCAGTTCTTC. This codes for CASSLTGGDHNEQFF.

This chain connects TRBV7-8 to TRBJ1-5; TRBD1 agrees at 7 bases. The junction had 9 bases not matched to a gene; V was cut back by 4 bases and J by 3 bases. CDR1 is SGHVS and CDR2 is FQNEAQ in the germline V gene. The CDR3 contains 16 residues. CDR3 nucleotides: TGTGCCAGCAGCTCCCATACGACAGGGTACAATCAGCCCCAGCATTTT. Protein sequence: CASSSHTTGYNQPQHF.

The chain links TRBV27 to TRBJ1-3, with D possibly matching TRBD1 (6 bases). Germline V lookup: CDR1 MNHEY, CDR2 SMNVEV (reference sequence). This CDR3 has 16 amino acids. Between the trimmed V and J ends, which lost 6 bases and 0 bases, there was a span of 15 bases. The CDR3 reads CASRYRDLRSGNTIYF. DNA of the CDR3: TGTGCCAGCAGGTACAGGGATCTCCGCTCTGGAAACACCATATATTTT.

This clone has a handful of counts. V usage is TRBV12-3 or TRBV12-4 and J usage is TRBJ1-3, with a possible D match to TRBD1 (6 bases). V lost 10 bases, J lost 0 bases, and 10 bases lay in between. The CDR3 runs to 13 residues. CDR3 coding DNA: TGTGCCACTCAGGGGAACTCTGGAAACACCATATATTTT. Translating it yields CATQGNSGNTIYF.

The chain couples TRBV21-1 to TRBJ2-1; the D call TRBD1 from the table was never checked on the DNA. TRBV21-1 is listed as a pseudogene. CDR3 length: 15 residues. CDR3 in DNA: TGTGCCAGCAGCCCAAAGCAGGGGATAAGTAATGAGCAGTTCTTC. This codes for CASSPKQGISNEQFF.

CDR3 region: CASSPGRDGGYTF. The CDR3 bases are TGTGCCAGCTCACCGGGCAGGGATGGAGGCTACACCTTC. The chain recombines TRBV18 with TRBJ1-2, with D maybe TRBD1 (5 bases). Trimming pared 3 bases from V and 8 bases from J, leaving 13 bases between. The CDR3 contains 13 residues. Germline V gene sequence: CDR1 KGHSH, CDR2 LQKENI. The full variable domain, rest sourced from reference TRBV18 and TRBJ1-2, is NAGVMQNPRHLVRRRGQEARLRCSPMKGHSHVYWYRQLPEEGLKFMVYLQKENIIDESGMPKERFSAEFPKEGPSILRIQQVVRGDSAAYFCASSPGRDGGYTFGSGTRLTVV.

The chain links TRBV19 to TRBJ2-7; 11 bases fit TRBD1. V trimming: 6 bases; J trimming: 3 bases; junction bases outside the gene matches: 7. The germline V gene has CDR1 LNHDA and CDR2 SQIVND (reference sequence). There are 15 residues in the CDR3. The CDR3 region is CASRERTGGYYEQYF. Here the CDR3 DNA reads TGTGCCAGTAGAGAAAGGACAGGGGGCTACTACGAGCAGTACTTC.

The chain is built from TRBV19 and TRBJ2-1; tentative D call: TRBD2 (6 bases). The CDR3 has 16 amino acids. The V gene's germline CDR1 is LNHDA and CDR2 SQIVND (reference sequence). The V gene lost 2 bases and the J gene lost 7 bases, with 18 bases spanning the gap. The CDR3 loop reads CASSIQTSLVPNEQFF. CDR3 nucleotide sequence: TGTGCCAGTAGTATACAAACTAGCCTAGTCCCTAATGAGCAGTTCTTC.

CDR3 region: CASSLIYASGLSGNTIYF. The CDR3 coding sequence is TGTGCCAGCAGCTTAATCTACGCCAGTGGGCTCTCTGGAAACACCATATATTTT. The gene calls are TRBV7-9 and TRBJ1-3, with D unresolved. Germline loops: CDR1 SEHNR, CDR2 FQNEAQ (reference sequence). The CDR3 covers 18 residues. V lost 2 bases to trimming and J lost 0 bases, with 17 bases between them. Together with reference TRBV7-9 and TRBJ1-3, the CDR3 gives the full variable domain: DTGVSQNPRHKITKRGQNVTFRCDPISEHNRLYWYRQTLGQGPEFLTYFQNEAQLEKSRLLSDRFSAERPKGSFSTLEIQRTEQGDSAMYLCASSLIYASGLSGNTIYFGEGSWLTVV.

This sequence joins TRBV9 and TRBJ2-3; TRBD2 agrees at 7 bases. V lost 3 bases to trimming and J lost 1 base; unmatched junction nucleotides: 2. Germline V CDR1 and CDR2: SGDLS, YYNGEE. The CDR3 covers 14 residues. The CDR3: CASSASGGTDTQYF. In nucleotides, the CDR3 is TGTGCCAGCAGCGCCAGCGGGGGCACAGATACGCAGTATTTT.

This rearrangement joins TRBV6-5 to TRBJ1-3; D possibly corresponds to TRBD1 (5 bases). Germline CDR1 reads MNHEY; CDR2 reads SVGAGI. Trimming pared 5 bases from V and 0 bases from J, leaving 8 bases between. The CDR3 consists of 14 residues. The CDR3 DNA is TGTGCCAGCAGTACAGGCCGCTCTGGAAACACCATATATTTT. This gives the protein CASSTGRSGNTIYF.

V is TRBV6-4 and J is TRBJ2-1; 10 bases fit TRBD2. The V segment lost 2 bases and the J segment 4 bases; nucleotides outside the gene matches: 2. CDR3 length: 15 residues. Looked up from germline, CDR1 is MRHNA and CDR2 is SNTAGT. CDR3 protein: CASSDGAGGYNEQFF. As DNA, the CDR3 is TGTGCCAGCAGTGACGGAGCGGGGGGGTACAATGAGCAGTTCTTC.

This sequence joins TRBV28 and TRBJ2-3, with 9 bases matching TRBD2. After removal of 2 bases from V and 2 bases from J, the junction contained 2 bases not matched to a gene. The CDR3 is made up of 15 amino acids. Germline V lookup: CDR1 MDHEN, CDR2 SYDVKM. DNA for the CDR3: TGTGCCAGCAGTTTAGCGGGGGGGGTCACAGATACGCAGTATTTT. It yields the protein CASSLAGGVTDTQYF. The complete variable domain, with remaining parts taken from reference TRBV28 and TRBJ2-3, reads DVKVTQSSRYLVKRTGEKVFLECVQDMDHENMFWYRQDPGLGLRLIYFSYDVKMKEKGDIPEGYSVSREKKERFSLILESASTNQTSMYLCASSLAGGVTDTQYFGPGTRLTVL.

The rearrangement joins TRBV19 to TRBJ2-5; TRBD1 is a possible D gene (6 bases). Trimming cost V 9 bases and J 6 bases, with 20 bases left between them. Germline CDR1 is LNHDA and CDR2 is SQIVND (reference sequence). This CDR3 is built from 14 residues. CDR3 nucleotide sequence: TGTGCCAGCGGACTGACAGGACGGGATAAGACCCAGTACTTC. Its protein is CASGLTGRDKTQYF.

V usage is TRBV12-3 or TRBV12-4 and J usage is TRBJ1-2; TRBD1 aligns across 10 bases. The V and J ends lost 6 bases and 4 bases, in that order; junction bases with no gene match: 2. This CDR3 is built from 13 residues. As DNA, the CDR3 is TGTGCCAGCAGCTGGACAGGGGGCTATGGCTACACCTTC. As protein: CASSWTGGYGYTF.

V gene TRBV13 combines with J gene TRBJ2-1; 7 nucleotides agree with TRBD1. The CDR3 sequence is 14 residues long. In germline, CDR1 is PRHDT, CDR2 FYEKMQ (reference sequence). V shed 4 bases and J 7 bases; nucleotides not matched to a gene: 7. CDR3 sequence (DNA): TGTGCCAGCAGCTACCGGACAGGCAGGAATGAGCAGTTCTTC. Translated: CASSYRTGRNEQFF.

This clone was counted a single time. The rearrangement joins TRBV18 to TRBJ1-5; no reliable D call. V was cut by 3 bases and J by 3 bases, with 9 bases left in between. Germline V gives CDR1 KGHSH, CDR2 LQKENI. CDR3 length: 14 residues. CDR3 residues: CASSPEQINQPQHF. CDR3 DNA: TGTGCCAGCTCACCGGAACAGATCAATCAGCCCCAGCATTTT.